This entry lists 25 T cell receptor beta chains sequenced from one sample in a study of cytomegalovirus exposure and HLA in healthy donors. Amplification used 60 Vbeta primers and 13 Jbeta primers. Only in-frame clones appear in the TCRdb table, and some are missing; sequencing was by immunoSEQ multiplex PCR. Its table records 34,000 or so clones. Sequencing was done on a sample of PBMCs. These receptors all come from a woman between 40 and 50 years old in good health and CMV-seropositive.

The chain joins TRBV7-9 to TRBJ1-5; D gene ambiguous. The V gene lost 0 bases and the J gene lost 0 bases, with 12 bases spanning the gap. Germline assignment: CDR1 SEHNR and CDR2 FQNEAQ (reference sequence). The CDR3 loop spans 17 amino acids. The CDR3 sequence is CASSLAGGPYSNQPQHF. The CDR3 DNA follows: TGTGCCAGCAGCTTAGCAGGAGGACCATATAGCAATCAGCCCCAGCATTTT. Variable domain in full (rest from reference TRBV7-9 and TRBJ1-5): DTGVSQNPRHKITKRGQNVTFRCDPISEHNRLYWYRQTLGQGPEFLTYFQNEAQLEKSRLLSDRFSAERPKGSFSTLEIQRTEQGDSAMYLCASSLAGGPYSNQPQHFGDGTRLSIL.

The V gene is TRBV6-6, the J gene TRBJ2-7; tentatively, D is TRBD2 (5 bases). Germline V gene sequence: CDR1 MNHNY, CDR2 SVGAGI (reference sequence). The CDR3 runs to 16 residues. Trimming pared 0 bases from V and 2 bases from J, leaving 14 bases between. DNA for the CDR3: TGTGCCAGCAGTTACTCGATTACGGAGGTACCCTACGAGCAGTACTTC. Translated, it gives CASSYSITEVPYEQYF.

This chain links TRBV28 with TRBJ2-7; D may be TRBD1 (6 bases). CDR3 size: 15 residues. CDR1 is MDHEN, CDR2 SYDVKM, per germline. The V and J ends lost 6 bases and 6 bases respectively, with 21 bases between them. The CDR3 region has the DNA TGTGCCAGCAGGGCCTCCGTGGGGGCCGCCGCCGAGCAGTACTTC. Translation: CASRASVGAAAEQYF.

The chain couples TRBV13 to TRBJ1-4, with TRBD1 matching 8 bases. The CDR3 has 15 amino acids. From germline, CDR1 is PRHDT and CDR2 FYEKMQ (reference sequence). V trimming: 5 bases; J trimming: 7 bases; junction bases outside the gene matches: 9. CDR3 sequence (DNA): TGTGCCAGCAGCGCGGACAGGGAATTTAGTGAAAAACTGTTTTTT. It translates to CASSADREFSEKLFF.

The chain links TRBV7-8 to TRBJ1-3; D ambiguous. This CDR3 is built from 15 residues. CDR1 is SGHVS and CDR2 is FQNEAQ in the germline V gene. V was clipped by 0 bases and J by 4 bases, with 10 bases between them. CDR3 residues: CASSLARERGNTIYF. As DNA, the CDR3 is TGTGCCAGCAGCTTAGCGAGGGAACGAGGAAACACCATATATTTT. Full variable domain (remainder filled in from reference TRBV7-8 and TRBJ1-3): GAGVSQSPRYKVAKRGQDVALRCDPISGHVSLFWYQQALGQGPEFLTYFQNEAQLDKSGLPSDRFFAERPEGSVSTLKIQRTQQEDSAVYLCASSLARERGNTIYFGEGSWLTVV.

This sequence joins TRBV5-1 and TRBJ2-5; the D is unclear. Germline CDR1 reads SGHRS; CDR2 reads YFSETQ. The germline V and J ends were trimmed by 4 bases and 3 bases, with 16 bases remaining between them. The CDR3 spans 15 residues. In DNA form, the CDR3 reads TGCGCCAGCAGCCTCGGCAGAGCGCCGGAAGAGACCCAGTACTTC. It translates to CASSLGRAPEETQYF.

The chain recombines TRBV5-8 with TRBJ1-2; 8 nucleotides align to TRBD1. From germline, CDR1 is SGHTS and CDR2 YDEGEE. The J segment lost 8 bases and the V segment lost 0 bases, leaving 12 bases of the junction unmatched. This CDR3 region has 16 residues. The CDR3 coding sequence is TGTGCCAGCAGCTTGGCTGCGACAGGGGTTTTAGTCGGCTACACCTTC. Translation: CASSLAATGVLVGYTF.

Its frequency marks this clone as medium-sized (0.01 to 0.1%). V usage is TRBV6-6 and J usage is TRBJ2-1, with D possibly matching TRBD1 (6 bases). CDR3 length: 12 residues. V lost 0 bases and J lost 15, with 12 bases in between. Per the germline V gene, CDR1 is MNHNY and CDR2 is SVGAGI (reference sequence). The CDR3 DNA reads as TGTGCCAGCAGTTACTCGGCAGGGACACCGTTCTTC. This codes for CASSYSAGTPFF.

The chain couples TRBV5-1 to TRBJ1-3; possibly TRBD1 for D (6 bases). This CDR3 spans 14 amino acids. Looked up from germline, CDR1 is SGHRS and CDR2 is YFSETQ. The ends were cut back, 3 bases at V and 4 bases at J, with 11 bases in the middle. CDR3: CASSSPGDGNTIYF. The CDR3 DNA reads TGCGCCAGCAGCTCCCCAGGGGACGGAAACACCATATATTTT.

The V and J genes are TRBV6-5 and TRBJ1-5, with a possible D match to TRBD1 (6 bases). Germline V gene data show CDR1 as MNHEY and CDR2 as SVGAGI. The CDR3 is made up of 13 amino acids. V was cut by 6 bases and J by 3 bases, with 9 bases left in between. The CDR3 DNA sequence: TGTGCCAGCAGAACAGGGCCCAATCAGCCCCAGCATTTT. Translated, it gives CASRTGPNQPQHF.

The V gene is TRBV15, the J gene TRBJ2-5; 12 nucleotides line up with TRBD1. Germline V CDR1 and CDR2: LNHNV, YYDKDF (reference sequence). Trimming cost V 1 base and J 4 bases; bases outside gene matches: 1. The CDR3 consists of 15 residues. CDR3 nucleotides: TGTGCCACCAGCAGAGGGGGACAGGGGGCAGAGACCCAGTACTTC. Translating it yields CATSRGGQGAETQYF.

The chain joins TRBV28 to TRBJ2-2, with 10 bases aligning to TRBD1. CDR3 length: 17 residues. Germline V lookup: CDR1 MDHEN, CDR2 SYDVKM. V lost 3 bases to trimming and J lost 7 bases; unmatched junction nucleotides: 11. The CDR3 DNA reads TGTGCCAGCAGTTTTTCGACAGGGGGCGATGAAGGCGGGGAGCTGTTTTTT. Translating it yields CASSFSTGGDEGGELFF.

The J gene is TRBJ1-5, the V gene TRBV6-5; D is perhaps TRBD1 (5 bases). The ends were cut back, 4 bases at V and 4 bases at J, with 8 bases in the middle. The V gene's germline CDR1 is MNHEY and CDR2 SVGAGI. The CDR3 has 13 residues. The CDR3 DNA reads TGTGCCAGCAGTTCTGACAGAAATCAGCCCCAGCATTTT. Protein sequence: CASSSDRNQPQHF.

The chain employs TRBV2 and TRBJ2-5, with 7 bases aligning to TRBD1. The CDR3 loop spans 15 amino acids. Per germline, CDR1 SNHLY and CDR2 FYNNEI. V dropped 3 bases and J dropped 0; count of bases not matched to a gene: 4. In DNA form, the CDR3 reads TGTGCCAGCAGTGAGGTGGGACAGTACCAAGAGACCCAGTACTTC. Translating it yields CASSEVGQYQETQYF.

The rearrangement joins TRBV7-9 to TRBJ2-2, with unresolved D. This CDR3 spans 15 amino acids. The germline gives CDR1 SEHNR, CDR2 FQNEAQ (reference sequence). Trimming removed 1 base at V and 3 bases at J, with 9 bases between. The CDR3 nucleotides read TGTGCCAGCAGCTTAGTATCAGGATACACCGGGGAGCTGTTTTTT. The encoded protein is CASSLVSGYTGELFF.

V and J are TRBV19 and TRBJ1-2; D remains ambiguous. CDR3 length: 15 residues. Germline CDR1 reads LNHDA; CDR2 reads SQIVND (reference sequence). The V end lost 1 base, the J end lost 4 bases, and 13 bases lay between the germline ends. This CDR3 reads CASSIAGGRGYGYTF. The DNA of the CDR3 is TGTGCCAGTAGTATAGCAGGCGGCCGGGGCTATGGCTACACCTTC.

The CDR3 nucleotides read TGTGCCAGCAGTGAGTGGACTAGCTTCGAGACCCAGTACTTC. Protein: CASSEWTSFETQYF. The V call is TRBV2, the J call TRBJ2-5; 8 nucleotides line up with TRBD2. The CDR3 sequence is 14 residues long. Losses at the gene ends were 3 bases for V and 5 bases for J; bases not matched to a gene: 5. Germline V lookup: CDR1 SNHLY, CDR2 FYNNEI.

The chain carries TRBV19 and TRBJ1-1, with 9 bases that match TRBD1. The CDR3 is 14 residues long. Germline loops: CDR1 LNHDA, CDR2 SQIVND (reference sequence). Trimming at V came to 7 bases and at J to 0 bases, leaving 3 bases not matched to a gene. The CDR3 reads CASTGQGMNTEAFF. As DNA, the CDR3 is TGTGCCAGTACCGGACAGGGGATGAACACTGAAGCTTTCTTT.

The V call is TRBV6-1, the J call TRBJ2-3; 7 nucleotides align to TRBD1. With 6 bases clipped from V and 4 bases from J, the junction kept 7 bases outside the gene matches. The CDR3 has 14 amino acids. The germline V gene encodes CDR1 MNHNS and CDR2 SASEGT. CDR3 nucleotides: TGTGCCAGCAGGAGACAGGGTCGGGCAGATACGCAGTATTTT. Translated, it gives CASRRQGRADTQYF.

The genes are TRBV30 and TRBJ2-7; D is perhaps TRBD1 (6 bases). Germline CDR1 is GTSNPN and CDR2 is SVGIG (reference sequence). The ends were cut back, 3 bases at V and 2 bases at J, with 11 bases in the middle. The CDR3 is made up of 13 amino acids. As DNA, the CDR3 is TGTGCCTGGAGGGCAGGGGCCGCCTACGAGCAGTACTTC. This codes for CAWRAGAAYEQYF.

V is TRBV30 and J is TRBJ1-6; no definite D call. Germline V gene lookup returns CDR1 GTSNPN and CDR2 SVGIG (reference sequence). The CDR3 sequence is 13 residues long. Trimming shortened V by 2 bases and J by 3 bases, and 5 bases separated the two germline ends. CDR3 sequence: CAWSRSYNSPLHF. Written as DNA, the CDR3 is TGTGCCTGGAGTCGCAGCTATAATTCACCCCTCCACTTT.

This chain joins TRBV10-2 and TRBJ2-5, with no clear D. This CDR3 is 12 amino acids long. The germline V and J ends were trimmed by 7 bases and 2 bases, with 8 bases remaining between them. Germline-derived CDR1 and CDR2 are WSHSY and SAAADI. CDR3 residues: CASMSWQETQYF. CDR3 in DNA: TGCGCCAGCATGAGTTGGCAAGAGACCCAGTACTTC.

This rearrangement joins TRBV29-1 to TRBJ1-3, with D unresolved. The CDR3 runs to 17 residues. The germline V gene has CDR1 SQVTM and CDR2 ANQGSEA. V lost 1 base and J lost 0, with 16 bases in between. The CDR3: CSVEASSRSGSGNTIYF. In DNA form, the CDR3 reads TGCAGCGTTGAAGCCTCGTCGCGTTCGGGCTCTGGAAACACCATATATTTT. Filled out from reference TRBV29-1 and TRBJ1-3, the complete variable domain reads SAVISQKPSRDICQRGTSLTIQCQVDSQVTMMFWYRQQPGQSLTLIATANQGSEATYESGFVIDKFPISRPNLTFSTLTVSNMSPEDSSIYLCSVEASSRSGSGNTIYFGEGSWLTVV.

The chain is built from TRBV2 and TRBJ1-5, with D perhaps matching TRBD1 (6 bases). V gave up 2 bases and J gave up 7 bases, with 15 bases separating them. This CDR3 is 15 amino acids long. Germline CDR1 reads SNHLY; CDR2 reads FYNNEI. CDR3 loop: CASSEQQGSRQPQHF. For the CDR3, the DNA is TGTGCCAGCAGTGAACAACAGGGTAGCAGACAGCCCCAGCATTTT.

The V call is TRBV28, the J call TRBJ1-6; D gene uncertain. The CDR3 contains 15 residues. In germline, CDR1 is MDHEN, CDR2 SYDVKM. V lost 4 bases and J lost 7, with 14 bases in between. This chain's CDR3 is CASSSEGVRNSPLHF. The CDR3, as DNA: TGTGCCAGCAGTTCCGAGGGCGTGAGGAATTCACCCCTCCACTTT.